A selection of T cell receptor beta chains follows, all from one sample in a study of control samples from healthy donors and cancer patients. Libraries were prepared by immunoSEQ multiplex PCR; TCRdb keeps only in-frame clonotypes and omits some of them. The sample has around 92,000 clones, roughly 86% seen once. Input material: blood. These receptors came from a man in his sixties in good health. Each CDR3 is given with its conserved first and last residue. D genes are given only for firm matches. Size tells how often a clone was seen (once, few, many) or the class of an expanded clone, and some rows leave it out.

j_gene: TRBJ2-7; v_gene: TRBV4-1; abundance: .; d_gene: .; CDR3nt: TGCGCCAGCAGCCAAGAGATTTTCTACGAGCAGTACTTC; CDR3aa: CASSQEIFYEQYF
j_gene: TRBJ2-7; v_gene: TRBV27; abundance: .; d_gene: TRBD1; CDR3nt: TGTGCCAGCGGCTTCCGGGACAGAGGTAGGGAGCAGTACTTC; CDR3aa: CASGFRDRGREQYF
j_gene: TRBJ2-7; v_gene: TRBV11-3; abundance: few; d_gene: TRBD1; CDR3nt: TGTGCCAGCAGCCCGGGACAGGGGTCCTACGAGCAGTACTTC; CDR3aa: CASSPGQGSYEQYF
j_gene: TRBJ1-1; v_gene: TRBV14; abundance: .; d_gene: TRBD1; CDR3nt: TGTGCCAGCAAGGGACAGGGGGCCGCGGAGAAATTCACTGAAGCTTTCTTT; CDR3aa: CASKGQGAAEKFTEAFF
j_gene: TRBJ2-7; v_gene: TRBV27; abundance: .; d_gene: .; CDR3nt: TGTGCCAGCAGTTTAGGACTCCCGGACGCCTACGAGCAGTACTTC; CDR3aa: CASSLGLPDAYEQYF
j_gene: TRBJ2-1; v_gene: TRBV20-1; abundance: .; d_gene: .; CDR3nt: TGCAGTGCTAGTTCGCGGCTTAGCTCCTACAATGAGCAGTTCTTC; CDR3aa: CSASSRLSSYNEQFF
j_gene: TRBJ1-2; v_gene: TRBV9; abundance: .; d_gene: TRBD1; CDR3nt: TGTGCCAGCAGCGGAAGGACAGGACGCGGCTACACCTTC; CDR3aa: CASSGRTGRGYTF
j_gene: TRBJ2-2; v_gene: TRBV24-1; abundance: .; d_gene: TRBD1; CDR3nt: TGTGCCACCAGTGATTTAGCCGGGACAGGGGGCTTCGACACCGGGGAGCTGTTTTTT; CDR3aa: CATSDLAGTGGFDTGELFF
j_gene: TRBJ2-2; v_gene: TRBV24-1; abundance: .; d_gene: .; CDR3nt: TGTGCCACCAGTGATCGGGGGACATTCAACACCGGGGAGCTGTTTTTT; CDR3aa: CATSDRGTFNTGELFF
j_gene: TRBJ2-1; v_gene: TRBV5-1; abundance: .; d_gene: .; CDR3nt: TGCGCCAGCAGCTTGGGACAGGAGGGTCTAAATGAGCAGTTCTTC; CDR3aa: CASSLGQEGLNEQFF
j_gene: TRBJ1-2; v_gene: TRBV11-2; abundance: few; d_gene: TRBD1; CDR3nt: TGTGCCAGCAGCCGGGACAGAGGGGGCTACACCTTC; CDR3aa: CASSRDRGGYTF
j_gene: TRBJ1-3; v_gene: TRBV6-1; abundance: .; d_gene: .; CDR3nt: TGTGCCAGCAGTGACCGGACCGCCGGCTCTGGAAACACCATATATTTT; CDR3aa: CASSDRTAGSGNTIYF
j_gene: TRBJ2-5; v_gene: TRBV20-1; abundance: .; d_gene: .; CDR3nt: TGCAGTGCTAGTCCGTATTCCCAAGAGACCCAGTACTTC; CDR3aa: CSASPYSQETQYF
j_gene: TRBJ2-1; v_gene: TRBV9; abundance: once; d_gene: .; CDR3nt: TGTGCCAGCAGCGATAGTTCTCTCTCCTACAATGAGCAGTTCTTC; CDR3aa: CASSDSSLSYNEQFF
j_gene: TRBJ1-1; v_gene: TRBV29-1; abundance: .; d_gene: .; CDR3nt: TGCAGCGTTAAGAACACTGAAGCTTTCTTT; CDR3aa: CSVKNTEAFF
j_gene: TRBJ2-5; v_gene: TRBV4-2; abundance: .; d_gene: TRBD2; CDR3nt: TGTGCCAGCAGCTCGCGGGAGGGCCTGGGGTCGGAGACCCAGTACTTC; CDR3aa: CASSSREGLGSETQYF
j_gene: TRBJ2-7; v_gene: TRBV28; abundance: .; d_gene: TRBD1; CDR3nt: TGTGCCAGCAGTCTCCTACAGGGGGCTATCTCCTACGAGCAGTACTTC; CDR3aa: CASSLLQGAISYEQYF
j_gene: TRBJ2-3; v_gene: TRBV7-8; abundance: .; d_gene: TRBD2; CDR3nt: TGTGCCAGCAGCCCAAGACTAGCGGGGGCCCGTACGCAGTATTTT; CDR3aa: CASSPRLAGARTQYF
j_gene: TRBJ2-3; v_gene: TRBV24-1; abundance: .; d_gene: TRBD2; CDR3nt: TGTGCCACCAGTGACGGGGGGGGACGGGCTACAGATACGCAGTATTTT; CDR3aa: CATSDGGGRATDTQYF
j_gene: TRBJ1-2; v_gene: TRBV7-3; abundance: .; d_gene: .; CDR3nt: TGTGCCAGCAGCTTAATTCTTGAAAGGCGTAACTATGGCTACACCTTC; CDR3aa: CASSLILERRNYGYTF
j_gene: TRBJ1-1; v_gene: TRBV9; abundance: .; d_gene: TRBD1; CDR3nt: TGTGCCAGCAGCGTACTGGGACAGCAGAACACTGAAGCTTTCTTT; CDR3aa: CASSVLGQQNTEAFF
j_gene: TRBJ2-7; v_gene: TRBV18; abundance: .; d_gene: .; CDR3nt: TGTGCCAGCTCACCACCTGAGACAGCTTTCTACGAGCAGTACTTC; CDR3aa: CASSPPETAFYEQYF
j_gene: TRBJ2-5; v_gene: TRBV11-2; abundance: .; d_gene: TRBD1; CDR3nt: TGTGCCAGCAGCCCAACAGGGGGCCAAGAGACCCAGTACTTC; CDR3aa: CASSPTGGQETQYF
j_gene: TRBJ1-2; v_gene: TRBV6-5; abundance: .; d_gene: TRBD1; CDR3nt: TGTGCCAGCAGTAGCGGGACAGGGGAAGCCTATGGCTACACCTTC; CDR3aa: CASSSGTGEAYGYTF
j_gene: TRBJ2-5; v_gene: TRBV7-9; abundance: .; d_gene: .; CDR3nt: TGTGCCAGCAGCTTGGCCCTCGGGGGCGGAGAGACCCAGTACTTC; CDR3aa: CASSLALGGGETQYF
j_gene: TRBJ1-1; v_gene: TRBV28; abundance: .; d_gene: .; CDR3nt: TGTGCCAGCAGTCTAAGGGGACACCCGAACACTGAAGCTTTCTTT; CDR3aa: CASSLRGHPNTEAFF
j_gene: TRBJ2-1; v_gene: TRBV5-6; abundance: .; d_gene: TRBD1; CDR3nt: TGTGCCAGCAGCGGGGACAGGGTGGCCTACAATGAGCAGTTCTTC; CDR3aa: CASSGDRVAYNEQFF
j_gene: TRBJ2-2; v_gene: TRBV9; abundance: .; d_gene: TRBD1; CDR3nt: TGTGCCAGCAGCGTAGCGCGACAGGGTACCGGGGAGCTGTTTTTT; CDR3aa: CASSVARQGTGELFF
j_gene: TRBJ2-2; v_gene: TRBV2; abundance: .; d_gene: TRBD1; CDR3nt: TGTGCCAGCAGTGTAGGACAGGGGCCCCGGGAGCTGTTTTTT; CDR3aa: CASSVGQGPRELFF
j_gene: TRBJ2-7; v_gene: TRBV30; abundance: .; d_gene: .; CDR3nt: TGTGCCTGGACCCCGGGGGCGGGAGTGCCCTACGAGCAGTACTTC; CDR3aa: CAWTPGAGVPYEQYF
j_gene: TRBJ1-6; v_gene: TRBV6-5; abundance: .; d_gene: TRBD1; CDR3nt: TGTGCCAGCAGTTACACCCGACAGGGTAACTCACCCCTCCACTTT; CDR3aa: CASSYTRQGNSPLHF
j_gene: TRBJ1-1; v_gene: TRBV11-2; abundance: few; d_gene: .; CDR3nt: TGTGCCAGCAGCTTAGAATTTGGCAGGAGGAACACTGAAGCTTTCTTT; CDR3aa: CASSLEFGRRNTEAFF
j_gene: TRBJ2-7; v_gene: TRBV27; abundance: .; d_gene: TRBD2; CDR3nt: TGTGCCAGCAGCCGGACTAGCGGGAGGGCGGATAAGAGAGAGCAGTACTTC; CDR3aa: CASSRTSGRADKREQYF
j_gene: TRBJ2-1; v_gene: TRBV5-1; abundance: .; d_gene: .; CDR3nt: TGCGCCAGCAGCCAAAAGGGGGGCCTCTCCTACAATGAGCAGTTCTTC; CDR3aa: CASSQKGGLSYNEQFF
j_gene: TRBJ1-5; v_gene: TRBV19; abundance: .; d_gene: .; CDR3nt: TGTGCCAGTAGTATCGGCGGGATCCCACATAGCAATCAGCCCCAGCATTTT; CDR3aa: CASSIGGIPHSNQPQHF
j_gene: TRBJ1-2; v_gene: TRBV14; abundance: once; d_gene: .; CDR3nt: TGTGCCAGCAGCCCCCACGGGATTAAGGGGGACTATGGCTACACCTTC; CDR3aa: CASSPHGIKGDYGYTF
j_gene: TRBJ2-1; v_gene: TRBV5-1; abundance: .; d_gene: TRBD1; CDR3nt: TGCGCCAGCAGGGGGACAGAGTCCTACAATGAGCAGTTCTTC; CDR3aa: CASRGTESYNEQFF
j_gene: TRBJ1-3; v_gene: TRBV4-2; abundance: .; d_gene: .; CDR3nt: TGTGCCAGCAGCCAAGATGGCGGCGGCAGACAAAACTCTGGAAACACCATATATTTT; CDR3aa: CASSQDGGGRQNSGNTIYF
j_gene: TRBJ2-2; v_gene: TRBV6-5; abundance: .; d_gene: .; CDR3nt: TGTGCCAGCAGCCCCCGAAGGGCGGAGGCCGGGGAGCTGTTTTTT; CDR3aa: CASSPRRAEAGELFF
j_gene: TRBJ2-5; v_gene: TRBV5-1; abundance: .; d_gene: TRBD2; CDR3nt: TGCGCCAGCAGCGATGGCCGGGGGGGGGAGACCCAGTACTTC; CDR3aa: CASSDGRGGETQYF
j_gene: TRBJ1-1; v_gene: TRBV27; abundance: .; d_gene: TRBD1; CDR3nt: TGTGCCAGCAGTCAGGGGGCAGGGGGCACTGAAGCTTTCTTT; CDR3aa: CASSQGAGGTEAFF
j_gene: TRBJ2-3; v_gene: TRBV19; abundance: .; d_gene: .; CDR3nt: TGTGCCAGTAGTCCTCGGGACCTGGGCACAGATACGCAGTATTTT; CDR3aa: CASSPRDLGTDTQYF
j_gene: TRBJ2-7; v_gene: TRBV5-6; abundance: .; d_gene: TRBD2; CDR3nt: TGTGCCAGCAGCTTGTTAGCGGGGGGCTCCTACGAGCAGTACTTC; CDR3aa: CASSLLAGGSYEQYF
j_gene: TRBJ1-5; v_gene: TRBV4-1; abundance: .; d_gene: .; CDR3nt: TGCGCCAGCACCTCAGGGTTTGTTAATAGCAATCAGCCCCAGCATTTT; CDR3aa: CASTSGFVNSNQPQHF
j_gene: TRBJ2-7; v_gene: TRBV2; abundance: .; d_gene: .; CDR3nt: TGTGCCAGCCTTGGGGCTTACGAGCAGTACTTC; CDR3aa: CASLGAYEQYF
j_gene: TRBJ2-7; v_gene: TRBV5-1; abundance: .; d_gene: .; CDR3nt: TGCGCCAGCAGCTTGGCCGGGGCGGGTCGGCAGTACTTC; CDR3aa: CASSLAGAGRQYF
j_gene: TRBJ2-3; v_gene: TRBV9; abundance: .; d_gene: .; CDR3nt: TGTGCCAGCAGCGGGTCCACCTACACAAATACGCAGTATTTT; CDR3aa: CASSGSTYTNTQYF
j_gene: TRBJ2-5; v_gene: TRBV9; abundance: .; d_gene: TRBD2; CDR3nt: TGTGCCAGCAGCTGGGCCGGCGGGGGGTCCCCCCAAGAGACCCAGTACTTC; CDR3aa: CASSWAGGGSPQETQYF
j_gene: TRBJ1-2; v_gene: TRBV9; abundance: .; d_gene: TRBD1; CDR3nt: TGTGCCAGCAGCGGTGGGGGACAGGGTGGAGGCTACACCTTC; CDR3aa: CASSGGGQGGGYTF
j_gene: TRBJ2-5; v_gene: TRBV4-2; abundance: .; d_gene: .; CDR3nt: TGTGCCAGCAGCCAAGGCCCAGGAGCCGCAGAGACCCAGTACTTC; CDR3aa: CASSQGPGAAETQYF
j_gene: TRBJ1-6; v_gene: TRBV20-1; abundance: once; d_gene: .; CDR3nt: TGCAGTGCTTGTGACACGGGAAAGTCACCCCTCCACTTT; CDR3aa: CSACDTGKSPLHF
j_gene: TRBJ2-1; v_gene: TRBV7-9; abundance: .; d_gene: .; CDR3nt: TGTGCCAGCAGCTTTAACTACAATGAGCAGTTCTTC; CDR3aa: CASSFNYNEQFF
j_gene: TRBJ2-5; v_gene: TRBV5-1; abundance: .; d_gene: .; CDR3nt: TGCGCCAGCAGCCCCCTCCCGGGACAACAAGAGACCCAGTACTTC; CDR3aa: CASSPLPGQQETQYF